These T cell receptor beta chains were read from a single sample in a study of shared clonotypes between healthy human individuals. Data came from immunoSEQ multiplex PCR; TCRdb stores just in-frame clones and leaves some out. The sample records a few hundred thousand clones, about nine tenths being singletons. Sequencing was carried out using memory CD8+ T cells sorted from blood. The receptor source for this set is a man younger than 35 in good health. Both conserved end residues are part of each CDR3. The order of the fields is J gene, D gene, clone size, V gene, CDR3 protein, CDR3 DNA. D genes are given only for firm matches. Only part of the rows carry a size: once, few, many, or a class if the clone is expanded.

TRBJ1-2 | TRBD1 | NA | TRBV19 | CASSASPGQAYLEGYGYTF | TGTGCCAGTAGTGCATCCCCGGGACAGGCCTATCTCGAGGGCTATGGCTACACCTTC
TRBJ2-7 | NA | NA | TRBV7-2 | CASSLVGSFGTGISYEQYF | TGTGCCAGCAGCTTAGTCGGCTCCTTCGGGACGGGAATCTCCTACGAGCAGTACTTC
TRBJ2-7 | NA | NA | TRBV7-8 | CASSFASAYEQYF | TGTGCCAGCAGCTTTGCGTCAGCCTACGAGCAGTACTTC
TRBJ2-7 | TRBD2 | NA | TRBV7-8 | CASSLISGFNEQYF | TGTGCCAGCAGCTTAATTAGCGGGTTCAACGAGCAGTACTTC
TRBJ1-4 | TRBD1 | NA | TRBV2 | CASSLRDRDFNEKLFF | TGTGCCAGCAGTCTAAGGGACAGGGATTTTAATGAAAAACTGTTTTTT
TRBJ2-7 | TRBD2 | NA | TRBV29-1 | CSVAGGIGEQYF | TGCAGCGTTGCGGGGGGAATCGGCGAGCAGTACTTC
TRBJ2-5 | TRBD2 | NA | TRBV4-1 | CASSQRESSGRKTQYF | TGCGCCAGCAGCCAGAGAGAATCTAGCGGTCGTAAGACCCAGTACTTC
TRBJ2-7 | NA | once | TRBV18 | CASARPAETYEQYF | TGTGCCAGCGCCCGCCCAGCGGAGACCTACGAGCAGTACTTC
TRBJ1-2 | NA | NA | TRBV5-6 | CASSFERQAPRTF | TGTGCCAGCAGCTTTGAGAGGCAGGCACCGCGGACCTTC
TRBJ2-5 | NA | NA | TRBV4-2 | CASSLGGLRTETQYF | TGTGCCAGCAGCCTGGGCGGGCTGCGGACGGAGACCCAGTACTTC
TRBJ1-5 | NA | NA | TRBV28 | CASSLYDWQYSNQPQHF | TGTGCCAGCAGTTTATACGACTGGCAGTATAGCAATCAGCCCCAGCATTTT
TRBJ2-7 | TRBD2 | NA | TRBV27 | CASSEARLASYEQYF | TGTGCCAGCAGTGAAGCCCGACTAGCCTCCTACGAGCAGTACTTC
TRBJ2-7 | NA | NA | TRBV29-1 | CSVEFPQQGGYEQYF | TGCAGCGTTGAGTTTCCTCAGCAGGGTGGATACGAGCAGTACTTC
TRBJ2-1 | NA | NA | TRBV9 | CASSDRENEQFF | TGTGCCAGCAGCGACAGGGAAAATGAGCAGTTCTTC
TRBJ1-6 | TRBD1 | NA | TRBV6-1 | CASREDRDFGSPLHF | TGTGCCAGCAGGGAAGACAGGGATTTTGGTTCACCCCTCCACTTT
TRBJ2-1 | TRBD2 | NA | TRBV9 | CASSVASGGTYNEQFF | TGTGCCAGCAGCGTCGCGAGCGGGGGGACCTACAATGAGCAGTTCTTC
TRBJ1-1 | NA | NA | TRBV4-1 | CASSQGIEIMNTEAFF | TGCGCCAGCAGCCAAGGTATTGAGATCATGAACACTGAAGCTTTCTTT
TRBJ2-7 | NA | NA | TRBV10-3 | CAISDRFVLSSYEQYF | TGTGCCATCAGTGATCGGTTTGTTCTGAGCTCCTACGAGCAGTACTTC
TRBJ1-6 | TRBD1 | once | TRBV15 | CATSREDRGRCTYNSPLHF | TGTGCCACCAGCAGAGAAGACAGGGGCCGGTGTACCTATAATTCACCCCTCCACTTT
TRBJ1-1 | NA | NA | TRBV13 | CASSFASGDTEAFF | TGTGCCAGCAGCTTTGCTTCGGGGGACACTGAAGCTTTCTTT
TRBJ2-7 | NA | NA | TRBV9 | CASSSSPRGTTYEQYF | TGTGCCAGCAGCTCGTCCCCTAGGGGAACAACGTACGAGCAGTACTTC
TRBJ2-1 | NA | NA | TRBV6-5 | CASSYSPWRDEQFF | TGTGCCAGCAGTTACTCCCCTTGGCGGGATGAGCAGTTCTTC
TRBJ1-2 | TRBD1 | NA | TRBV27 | CASSPRTGDGYTF | TGTGCCAGCAGTCCAAGGACAGGGGATGGCTACACCTTC
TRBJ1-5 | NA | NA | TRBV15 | CATSTRVGGNQPQHF | TGTGCCACCAGCACTCGGGTAGGGGGCAATCAGCCCCAGCATTTT
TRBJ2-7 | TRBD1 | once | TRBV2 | CASEGQGPYEQYF | TGTGCCAGCGAAGGACAGGGCCCATACGAGCAGTACTTC
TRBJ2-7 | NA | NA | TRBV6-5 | CASSYIEGEQYF | TGTGCCAGCAGTTATATCGAGGGCGAGCAGTACTTC
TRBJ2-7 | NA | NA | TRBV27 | CASSFGNEQYF | TGTGCCAGCAGTTTTGGAAACGAGCAGTACTTC
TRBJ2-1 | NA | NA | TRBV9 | CASSQGGVNYNEQFF | TGTGCCAGCAGCCAGGGGGGAGTCAACTACAATGAGCAGTTCTTC
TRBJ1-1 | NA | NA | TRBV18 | CASSPLTVQLNTEAFF | TGTGCCAGCTCACCACTTACTGTCCAGCTGAACACTGAAGCTTTCTTT
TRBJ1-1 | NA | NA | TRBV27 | CASSLFATMNTEAFF | TGTGCCAGCAGTTTATTTGCGACCATGAACACTGAAGCTTTCTTT
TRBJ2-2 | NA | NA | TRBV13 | CASRFYGGTGELFF | TGTGCCAGCAGGTTCTACGGGGGTACCGGGGAGCTGTTTTTT
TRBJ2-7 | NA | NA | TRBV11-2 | CASSFMAGAYEQYF | TGTGCCAGCAGCTTCATGGCGGGCGCCTACGAGCAGTACTTC
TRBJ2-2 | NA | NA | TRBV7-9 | CASSFPPTRGPTGELFF | TGTGCCAGCAGCTTCCCACCGACTAGGGGGCCCACCGGGGAGCTGTTTTTT
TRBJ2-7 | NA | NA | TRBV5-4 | CASSLGRVAYEQYF | TGTGCCAGCAGCTTGGGACGGGTAGCCTACGAGCAGTACTTC
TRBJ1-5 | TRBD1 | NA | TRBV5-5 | CASSRDRGDNQPQHF | TGTGCCAGCAGCAGAGACAGGGGGGACAATCAGCCCCAGCATTTT
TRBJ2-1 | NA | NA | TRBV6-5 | CASKVPTYNEQFF | TGTGCCAGCAAGGTCCCTACCTACAATGAGCAGTTCTTC
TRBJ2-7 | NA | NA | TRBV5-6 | CASSSQGKYFLDEQYF | TGTGCCAGCAGCTCACAGGGAAAGTATTTCCTCGACGAGCAGTACTTC
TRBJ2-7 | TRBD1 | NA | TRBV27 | CASSLAVRDRVYEQYF | TGTGCCAGCAGTTTAGCTGTCCGGGACAGGGTGTACGAGCAGTACTTC
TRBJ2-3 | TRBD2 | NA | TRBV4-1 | CASSQGGSGRADTQYF | TGCGCCAGCAGCCAAGGCGGTAGCGGGAGGGCAGATACGCAGTATTTT
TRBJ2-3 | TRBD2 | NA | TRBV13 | CASSLGREPGPDTQYF | TGTGCCAGCAGCTTAGGGCGGGAGCCCGGCCCAGATACGCAGTATTTT
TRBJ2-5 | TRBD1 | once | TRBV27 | CASSPHGTGQAQYF | TGTGCCAGCAGTCCCCATGGGACAGGGCAGGCCCAGTACTTC
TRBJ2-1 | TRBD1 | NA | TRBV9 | CASSARDRVSHEQFF | TGTGCCAGCAGCGCCCGGGACAGGGTGAGTCATGAGCAGTTCTTC
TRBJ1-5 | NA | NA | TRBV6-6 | CASSLEWHQPQHF | TGTGCCAGCAGTTTGGAGTGGCATCAGCCCCAGCATTTT
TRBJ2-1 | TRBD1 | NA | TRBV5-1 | CASSFAGGLYNEQFF | TGCGCCAGCAGCTTCGCAGGGGGCTTATACAATGAGCAGTTCTTC
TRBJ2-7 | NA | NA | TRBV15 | CATSRDRGSHPYEQYF | TGTGCCACCAGCAGAGATCGGGGCAGCCACCCCTACGAGCAGTACTTC
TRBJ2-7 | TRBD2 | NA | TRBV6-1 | CASWGLAQSSYEQYF | TGTGCCAGTTGGGGACTAGCCCAGAGCTCCTACGAGCAGTACTTC
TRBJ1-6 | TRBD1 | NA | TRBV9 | CASSTQWTGSSPLHF | TGTGCCAGCAGCACCCAGTGGACAGGGAGTTCACCCCTCCACTTT
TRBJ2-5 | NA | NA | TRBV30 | CAWSGGGQETQYF | TGTGCCTGGAGTGGGGGAGGACAAGAGACCCAGTACTTC
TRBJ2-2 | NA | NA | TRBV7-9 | CASSLQSTGELFF | TGTGCCAGCAGCTTGCAGTCTACCGGGGAGCTGTTTTTT
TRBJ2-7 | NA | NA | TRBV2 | CASSVGGELYEQYF | TGTGCCAGCAGTGTCGGCGGGGAACTCTACGAGCAGTACTTC
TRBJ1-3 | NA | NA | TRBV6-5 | CASSYSGSSSGNTIYF | TGTGCCAGCAGTTACTCGGGTTCGAGCTCTGGAAACACCATATATTTT
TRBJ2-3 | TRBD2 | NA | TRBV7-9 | CASTYVAGGDTQYF | TGTGCCAGCACCTACGTAGCGGGAGGGGATACGCAGTATTTT
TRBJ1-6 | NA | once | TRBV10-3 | CAISGGTDSSYNSPLHF | TGTGCCATCAGTGGCGGGACGGATAGCTCCTATAATTCACCCCTCCACTTT